One T cell receptor (beta chain) is described in this entry. This record comes from a study of cytomegalovirus exposure and HLA in healthy donors. PCR amplification relied on 60 Vbeta primers (plus 13 Jbeta primers). Method: immunoSEQ multiplex PCR; TCRdb's copy keeps in-frame clones and lacks some. The table has 90,000 to 120,000 clones, roughly 80% seen once; the top ten hold roughly 14%. Germline V gene sequence: CDR1 SGHTA, CDR2 FQGNSA. Unmatched junction bases numbered 2, after V lost 4 bases and J lost 3 bases. The CDR3 extends over 14 amino acids. The sequencing input was PBMCs. This receptor was taken from a male donor in good health and CMV-seropositive. The chain combines TRBV7-2 with TRBJ1-5, with TRBD1 matching 8 bases. This CDR3 is CASSWTGPNQPQHF. The CDR3 DNA follows: TGTGCCAGCAGCTGGACAGGGCCCAATCAGCCCCAGCATTTT.